This is a list of T cell receptor beta chains from one sample in a study of blood T cell repertoires in COVID-19. The data were produced by immunoSEQ multiplex PCR, yet TCRdb's version contains in-frame clones alone and is incomplete. Here the sample spans under 200,000 clones, 70% to 85% being singletons. The specimen sequenced was PBMCs or T cells enriched from blood (not recorded which). Receptors were obtained from a man in his forties or fifties who had recovered from COVID-19. CDR3s include the opening cysteine and the closing phenylalanine or tryptophan. Fields, in order: D gene, V gene, clone size, J gene, CDR3 DNA, CDR3 protein. The D gene is left open where the match is weak. Size values are once, few and many counts, or a class for expanded clones, and some rows have none.

-	TRBV28	-	TRBJ1-2	TGTGCCAGCAGTTCTCCCCCAGGGTACGGCTATGGCTACACCTTC	CASSSPPGYGYGYTF
-	TRBV12-3/TRBV12-4	-	TRBJ1-2	TGTGCCAGCAGCCTGGACAGAATACATGGCTACACCTTC	CASSLDRIHGYTF
-	TRBV30	-	TRBJ1-2	TGTGCCTGGCTCGGGATTCGCCATGGCTACACCTTC	CAWLGIRHGYTF
-	TRBV5-1	-	TRBJ1-5	TGCGCCAGCAGCCCTGGCCCCAATAGCGATCAGCCCCAGCATTTT	CASSPGPNSDQPQHF
-	TRBV5-1	-	TRBJ1-4	TGCGCCAGCAGCTTGGGGCCTAATGAAAAACTGTTTTTT	CASSLGPNEKLFF
TRBD2	TRBV7-2	-	TRBJ2-1	TGTGCCAGCGGCGCCGGGACTAGCGGGGGGAATGAGCAGTTCTTC	CASGAGTSGGNEQFF
-	TRBV7-9	-	TRBJ1-6	TGTGCCAGCAGCCCCACGACGGGGGATTTGAATTCACCCCTCCACTTT	CASSPTTGDLNSPLHF
-	TRBV19	-	TRBJ1-2	TGTGCCAGTAGTACTGCCGCGGCAGCCTATGGCTACACCTTC	CASSTAAAAYGYTF
-	TRBV6-5	-	TRBJ1-2	TGTGCCAGCAGGGATAGAGAGGCTTATGGCTACACCTTC	CASRDREAYGYTF
TRBD1	TRBV10-3	-	TRBJ1-4	TGTGCCATCAGTAGAGGGGACAGGGAGGGTGAAAAACTGTTTTTT	CAISRGDREGEKLFF
-	TRBV7-3	-	TRBJ1-6	TGTGCCAGCAGCCGTGGACAAGTAAATTCACCCCTCCACTTT	CASSRGQVNSPLHF
-	TRBV4-1	once	TRBJ1-3	TGCGCCAGCAGCGCTCAGGGACTCTCTGGAAACACCATATATTTT	CASSAQGLSGNTIYF
TRBD1	TRBV29-1	-	TRBJ1-2	TGCAGCGTTGATAACCCGACAGGGTGGAACTATGGCTACACCTTC	CSVDNPTGWNYGYTF
-	TRBV13	-	TRBJ2-7	TGTGCCAGCAGCTTAGGGCGGGACAGTGCCTACGAGCAGTACTTC	CASSLGRDSAYEQYF